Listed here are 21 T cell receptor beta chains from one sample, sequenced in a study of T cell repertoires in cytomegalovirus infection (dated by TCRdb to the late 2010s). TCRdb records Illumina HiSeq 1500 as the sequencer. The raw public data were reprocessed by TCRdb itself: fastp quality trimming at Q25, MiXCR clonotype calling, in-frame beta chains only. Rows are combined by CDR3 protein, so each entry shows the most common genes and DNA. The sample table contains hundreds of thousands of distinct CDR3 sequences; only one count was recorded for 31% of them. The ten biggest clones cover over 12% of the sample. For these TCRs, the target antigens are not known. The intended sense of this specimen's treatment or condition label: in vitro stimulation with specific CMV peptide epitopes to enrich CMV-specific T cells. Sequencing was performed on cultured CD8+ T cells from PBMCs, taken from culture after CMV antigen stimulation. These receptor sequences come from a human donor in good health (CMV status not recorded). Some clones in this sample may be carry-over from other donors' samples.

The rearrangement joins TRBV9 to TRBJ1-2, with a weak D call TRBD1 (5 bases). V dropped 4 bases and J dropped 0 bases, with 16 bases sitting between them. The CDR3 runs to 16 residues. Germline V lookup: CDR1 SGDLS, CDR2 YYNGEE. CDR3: CASSSKEGLPNYGYTF. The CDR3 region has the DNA TGTGCCAGCAGCTCAAAAGAGGGGCTGCCTAACTATGGCTACACCTTC.

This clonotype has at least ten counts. Here the CDR3 DNA reads TGTGCCAGCAGCTTACCAATCATAGAGACAGCTAACTATGGCTACACCTTC. Residues: CASSLPIIETANYGYTF. This sequence joins TRBV7-9 and TRBJ1-2; a possible D gene is TRBD1 (5 bases). This CDR3 spans 17 amino acids. Trimming stripped 2 bases from V and 0 bases from J, with 16 bases between. Per the germline V gene, CDR1 is SEHNR and CDR2 is FQNEAQ (reference sequence).

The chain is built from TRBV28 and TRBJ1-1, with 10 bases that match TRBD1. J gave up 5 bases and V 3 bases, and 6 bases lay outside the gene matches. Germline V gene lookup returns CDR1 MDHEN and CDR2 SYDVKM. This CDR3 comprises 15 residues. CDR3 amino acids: CASSFQTGGITEAFF. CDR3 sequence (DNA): TGTGCCAGCAGTTTCCAGACAGGGGGCATAACTGAAGCTTTCTTT.

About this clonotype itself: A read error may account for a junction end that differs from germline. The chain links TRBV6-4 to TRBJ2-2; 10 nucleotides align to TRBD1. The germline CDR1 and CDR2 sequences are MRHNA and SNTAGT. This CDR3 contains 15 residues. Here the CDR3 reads CASSRQGANTGELFF. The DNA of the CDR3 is TGTGCCAGCAGTAGACAGGGGGCGAATACCGGGGAGCTGTTTTTT.

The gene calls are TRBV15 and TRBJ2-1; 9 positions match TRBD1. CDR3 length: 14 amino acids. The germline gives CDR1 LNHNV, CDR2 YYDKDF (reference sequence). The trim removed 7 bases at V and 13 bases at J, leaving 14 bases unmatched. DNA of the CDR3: TGTGCCACCACCGACGTAGACAGGGGGGGCATTCAGTTCTTC. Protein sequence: CATTDVDRGGIQFF.

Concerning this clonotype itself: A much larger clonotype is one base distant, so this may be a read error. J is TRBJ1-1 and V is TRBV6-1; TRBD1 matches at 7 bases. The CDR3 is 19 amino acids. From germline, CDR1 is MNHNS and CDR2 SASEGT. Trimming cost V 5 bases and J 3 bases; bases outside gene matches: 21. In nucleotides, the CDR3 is TGTGCCAGCAGTCACATCAGGGGGGAAGAAGCGCGGCTTTACACTGAAGCTTTCTTT. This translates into CASSHIRGEEARLYTEAFF.

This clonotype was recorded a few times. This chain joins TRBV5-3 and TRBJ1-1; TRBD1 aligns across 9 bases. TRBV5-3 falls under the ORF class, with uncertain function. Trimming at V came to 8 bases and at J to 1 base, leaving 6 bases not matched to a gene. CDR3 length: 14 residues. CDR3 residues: CASSGQGWNTEAFF. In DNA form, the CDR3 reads TGTGCCAGCAGCGGACAGGGGTGGAACACTGAAGCTTTCTTT.

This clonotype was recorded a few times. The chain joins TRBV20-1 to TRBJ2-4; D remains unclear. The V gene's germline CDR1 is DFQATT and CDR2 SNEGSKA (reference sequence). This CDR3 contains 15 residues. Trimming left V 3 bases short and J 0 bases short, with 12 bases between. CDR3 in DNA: TGCAGTGCTAGGACACCCTCCCTAGCCAAAAACATTCAGTACTTC. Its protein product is CSARTPSLAKNIQYF.

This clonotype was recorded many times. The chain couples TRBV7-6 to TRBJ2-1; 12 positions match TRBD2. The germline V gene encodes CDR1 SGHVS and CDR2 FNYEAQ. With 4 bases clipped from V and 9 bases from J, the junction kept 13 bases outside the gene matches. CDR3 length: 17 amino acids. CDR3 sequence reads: CASSSPGLAGPGGEQFF. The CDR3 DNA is TGTGCCAGCAGCTCACCCGGACTAGCGGGGCCCGGGGGTGAGCAGTTCTTC.

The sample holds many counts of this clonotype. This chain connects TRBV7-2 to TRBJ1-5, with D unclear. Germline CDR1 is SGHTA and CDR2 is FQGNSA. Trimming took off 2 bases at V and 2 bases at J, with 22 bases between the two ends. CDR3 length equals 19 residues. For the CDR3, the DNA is TGTGCCAGCAGCTTAACGTATGGGGAGGGCCATTATGGCAATCAGCCCCAGCATTTT. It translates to CASSLTYGEGHYGNQPQHF.

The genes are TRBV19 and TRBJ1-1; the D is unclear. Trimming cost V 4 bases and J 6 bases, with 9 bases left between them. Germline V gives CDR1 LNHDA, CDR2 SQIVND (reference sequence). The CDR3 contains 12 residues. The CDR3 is CASSTSGPEAFF. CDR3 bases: TGTGCCAGTAGTACATCCGGGCCTGAAGCTTTCTTT.

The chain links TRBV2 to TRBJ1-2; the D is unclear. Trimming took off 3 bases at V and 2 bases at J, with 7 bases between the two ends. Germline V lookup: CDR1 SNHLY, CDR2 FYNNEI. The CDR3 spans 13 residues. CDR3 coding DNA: TGTGCCAGCAGTGACGCCAGGAACTATGGCTACACCTTC. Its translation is CASSDARNYGYTF. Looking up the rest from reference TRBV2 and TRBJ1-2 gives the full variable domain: EPEVTQTPSHQVTQMGQEVILRCVPISNHLYFYWYRQILGQKVEFLVSFYNNEISEKSEIFDDQFSVERPDGSNFTLKIRSTKLEDSAMYFCASSDARNYGYTFGSGTRLTVV.

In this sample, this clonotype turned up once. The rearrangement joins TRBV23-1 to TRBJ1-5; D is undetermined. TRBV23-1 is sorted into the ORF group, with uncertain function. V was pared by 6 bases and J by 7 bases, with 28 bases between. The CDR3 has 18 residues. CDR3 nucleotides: TGCGCCAGCAGCCCGTTCCTCTCAGGAGAAGAAAGGGTCCAGCCCCAGCATTTT. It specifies CASSPFLSGEERVQPQHF.

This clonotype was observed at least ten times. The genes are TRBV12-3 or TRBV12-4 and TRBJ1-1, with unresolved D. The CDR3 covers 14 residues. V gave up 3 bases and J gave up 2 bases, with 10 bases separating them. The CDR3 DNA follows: TGTGCCAGCAGTTTTACCGGGTTTAACACTGAAGCTTTCTTT. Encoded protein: CASSFTGFNTEAFF.

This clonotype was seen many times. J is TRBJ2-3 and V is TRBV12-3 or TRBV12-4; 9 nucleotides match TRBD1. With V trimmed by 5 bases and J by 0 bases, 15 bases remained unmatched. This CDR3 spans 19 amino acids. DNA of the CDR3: TGTGCCAGCAGTCTAAATTCTCCGGGACAGGGATCTAGCACAGATACGCAGTATTTT. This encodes CASSLNSPGQGSSTDTQYF.

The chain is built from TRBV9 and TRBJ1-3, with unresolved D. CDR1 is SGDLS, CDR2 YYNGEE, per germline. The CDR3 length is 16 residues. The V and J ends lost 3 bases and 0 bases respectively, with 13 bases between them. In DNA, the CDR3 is TGTGCCAGCAGCGGCTGGGAGGGCAGCTCTGGAAACACCATATATTTT. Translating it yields CASSGWEGSSGNTIYF.

CDR3 in DNA: TGTGCCAGCAGCTTGAGGCAGGGGGCGAGTAATGAGCAGTTCTTC. Translating it yields CASSLRQGASNEQFF. The chain carries TRBV5-4 and TRBJ2-1; 8 bases are shared with TRBD1. The J segment lost 7 bases and the V segment lost 1 base, leaving 7 bases of the junction unmatched. The CDR3 extends over 15 amino acids. The germline V gene encodes CDR1 SGHNT and CDR2 YYREEE (reference sequence).

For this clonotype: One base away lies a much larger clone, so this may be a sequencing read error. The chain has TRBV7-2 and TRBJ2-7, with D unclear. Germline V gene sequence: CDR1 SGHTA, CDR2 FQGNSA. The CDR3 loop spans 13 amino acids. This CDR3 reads CASSLGVSYGQYV. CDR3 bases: TGTGCCAGCAGCTTAGGGGTCAGCTACGGGCAGTACGTC.

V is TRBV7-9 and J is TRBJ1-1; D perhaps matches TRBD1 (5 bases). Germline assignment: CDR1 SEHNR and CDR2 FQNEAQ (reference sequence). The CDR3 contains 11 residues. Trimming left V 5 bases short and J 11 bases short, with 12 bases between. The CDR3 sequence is CASSRGDGAFF. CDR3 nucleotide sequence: TGTGCCAGCAGCCGCGGGGACGGGGCTTTCTTT.

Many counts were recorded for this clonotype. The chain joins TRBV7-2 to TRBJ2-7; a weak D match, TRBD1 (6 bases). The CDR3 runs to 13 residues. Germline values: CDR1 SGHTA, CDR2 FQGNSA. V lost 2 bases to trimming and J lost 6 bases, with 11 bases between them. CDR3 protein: CASSLIQGFEQYV. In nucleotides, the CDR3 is TGTGCCAGCAGCTTAATACAGGGTTTCGAGCAGTACGTC.

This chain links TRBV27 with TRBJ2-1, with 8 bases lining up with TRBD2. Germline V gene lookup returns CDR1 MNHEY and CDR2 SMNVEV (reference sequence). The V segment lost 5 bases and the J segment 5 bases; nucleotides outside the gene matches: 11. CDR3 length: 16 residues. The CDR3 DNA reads TGTGCCAGCAGTCCCTCCGGGGGGGTAAACCACAATGAGCAGTTCTTC. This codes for CASSPSGGVNHNEQFF.